This T cell receptor (beta chain) was profiled in a study of blood T cells in healthy people across ages. Concerning this clonotype: Its antigen is not known.

Primers used in a second PCR of about 7 to 12 cycles were a sample-barcoded 5' primer and a J-beta primer mix. MiXCR, applied by TCRdb to the 5' RACE reads, yields one record per CDR3 protein. Here the sample spans about 1.1 million distinct CDR3 sequences, more than 30% being singletons. General study points: Estimates of diversity drawn from one million T cells were considered underestimates.

Samples each had at least 6 micrograms of total RNA extracted. CDR1 and CDR2 from the germline V gene are DFQATT and SNEGSKA (reference sequence). V was pared by 6 bases and J by 9 bases, with 14 bases of the junction left unmatched. This CDR3 region has 14 residues. The sample was blood. This TCR was sampled from a man younger than 30 in good health. This chain links TRBV20-1 with TRBJ2-3; 8 positions match TRBD2. The CDR3 sequence: CSAHRGGPEVTQYF. The DNA for the CDR3 is TGCAGTGCCCATCGGGGGGGGCCAGAGGTCACGCAGTATTTT.